The clone carrying this TCR beta chain was counted many times. This CDR3 comprises 14 residues. Losses at the gene ends were 5 bases for V and 2 bases for J; bases not matched to a gene: 6. Germline-derived CDR1 and CDR2 are DFQATT and SNEGSKA (reference sequence). These data are taken from a study of regulatory T cells in long-lasting Graves disease. As to time point: newly diagnosed GD, antithyroid drugs for less than 3 months. PBMC-extracted RNA yielded the TCR library. With iRepertoire HTBI primers and Arm-PCR of CDR3 regions, TCR beta libraries were built. TCRdb ran MiXCR on the multiplex PCR reads and lists one entry per CDR3 protein. The sample lists over 350,000 distinct CDR3 sequences; around 13% were seen once. The same data also contributed to another study, on T cells in Graves' hyperthyroidism and ophthalmopathy. That work contributes: Researchers ran a first-round RT-PCR on the TCR CDR3 using the HTBI primer set.

The receptor comes from a woman in her forties or fifties with Graves disease. Material: peripheral blood mononuclear cells (PBMCs), obtained at new diagnosis, from a patient treated with antithyroid drugs. The rearrangement uses TRBV20-1 and TRBJ2-7, with 10 bases aligning to TRBD1. In DNA, the CDR3 is TGCAGTGCTGCCGGGACAGGGGCCCCCTACGAGCAGTACTTC. It translates to CSAAGTGAPYEQYF.